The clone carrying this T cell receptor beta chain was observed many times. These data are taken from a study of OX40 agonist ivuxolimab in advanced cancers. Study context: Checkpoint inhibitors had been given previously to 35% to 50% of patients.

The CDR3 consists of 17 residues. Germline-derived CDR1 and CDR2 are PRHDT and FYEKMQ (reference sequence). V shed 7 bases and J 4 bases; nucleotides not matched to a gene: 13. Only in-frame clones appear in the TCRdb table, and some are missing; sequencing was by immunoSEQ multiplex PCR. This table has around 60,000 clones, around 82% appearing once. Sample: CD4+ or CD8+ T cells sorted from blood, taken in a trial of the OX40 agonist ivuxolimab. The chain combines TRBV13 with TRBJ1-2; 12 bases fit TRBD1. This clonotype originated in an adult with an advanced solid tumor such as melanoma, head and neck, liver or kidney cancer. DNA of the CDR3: TGTGCCAGCACCCGGGACAGGGGGCGGGATCCCGTCTATGGCTACACCTTC. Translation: CASTRDRGRDPVYGYTF.